This entry lists 6 T cell receptor beta chains sequenced from one sample in a study of blood T cell repertoires in COVID-19. Using immunoSEQ multiplex PCR, the repertoire was profiled, and TCRdb retains in-frame clones only, with some absent. The sample lists under 150,000 clones, around 89% seen once, with more than 15% in the top ten. The sequencing sample was made of peripheral blood. The source of these receptors is a man aged 45-65 years with active or convalescent COVID-19.

This clone was observed a few times. The chain joins TRBV29-1 to TRBJ1-4; 7 bases match TRBD1. CDR3 size: 15 residues. CDR1 and CDR2 from the germline V gene are SQVTM and ANQGSEA. V shed 3 bases, J shed 3 bases, and the junction held 7 bases outside the gene matches. The CDR3 region has the DNA TGCAGCGTTGAGGAAGGACAGGTGGCTAATGAAAAACTGTTTTTT. Amino acids: CSVEEGQVANEKLFF.

The chain has TRBV7-9 and TRBJ2-7; possible D gene TRBD1, 5 bases. The V end lost 0 bases, the J end lost 7 bases, and 13 bases lay between the germline ends. The CDR3 totals 14 residues. CDR1 and CDR2 (germline): SEHNR, FQNEAQ (reference sequence). CDR3 in amino acids: CASSLAGRFYEQYF. The CDR3 nucleotides are TGTGCCAGCAGCTTAGCGGGGCGGTTCTATGAGCAGTACTTC.

The rearrangement links TRBV7-2 to TRBJ1-2; D perhaps matches TRBD1 (6 bases). Trimming shortened V by 4 bases and J by 4 bases, and 16 bases separated the two germline ends. The germline V gene encodes CDR1 SGHTA and CDR2 FQGNSA. The CDR3 contains 15 residues. CDR3 nucleotide sequence: TGTGCCAGCAGCTCCCAGACAGGCACACCCTATGGCTACACCTTC. Its translation: CASSSQTGTPYGYTF.

This chain connects TRBV10-3 to TRBJ2-7, with TRBD2 identical over 16 bases. Looked up from germline, CDR1 is ENHRY and CDR2 is SYGVKD. After removal of 8 bases from V and 5 bases from J, the junction contained 9 bases not matched to a gene. The CDR3 sequence is 16 residues long. The CDR3 spells CAIGFGTSGGANEQYF. DNA of the CDR3: TGTGCCATCGGTTTTGGGACTAGCGGGGGGGCCAACGAGCAGTACTTC.

J is TRBJ1-1 and V is TRBV10-3; 10 positions agree with TRBD1. The CDR3 consists of 15 residues. Per the germline V gene, CDR1 is ENHRY and CDR2 is SYGVKD. This CDR3 reads CVPGTGADMNTEAFF. CDR3 DNA sequence: TGTGTCCCCGGGACAGGGGCGGACATGAACACTGAAGCTTTCTTT.

This chain links TRBV10-1 with TRBJ1-3; a weak D match, TRBD1 (5 bases). V was shortened by 2 bases and J by 1 base, with 6 bases between the two germline ends. Germline-derived CDR1 and CDR2 are WNHNN and SYGVQD (reference sequence). This CDR3 spans 14 amino acids. The CDR3, as DNA: TGCGCCAGCAGTGAGGCAGGGTCTGGAAACACCATATATTTT. This codes for CASSEAGSGNTIYF.